Below, 3 T cell receptor beta chains from the same sample are listed, as sequenced in a study of cytomegalovirus exposure and HLA in healthy donors. PCR primers comprised 60 Vbeta and 13 Jbeta primers. The table came from immunoSEQ multiplex PCR; TCRdb's copy has only in-frame clones and leaves some out. Of approximately 160,000 clones listed, roughly 80% were seen once; the top ten hold more than 1.5%. The material sequenced was PBMCs. The receptors here all came from a human donor in good health.

V gene TRBV2 combines with J gene TRBJ1-2, with a possible D match to TRBD1 (5 bases). CDR3 length: 14 amino acids. The V end lost 8 bases, the J end lost 8 bases, and 21 bases lay between the germline ends. Germline V lookup: CDR1 SNHLY, CDR2 FYNNEI. The CDR3 bases are TGTGCCAGCCTTGGCGGGAGGGGCGCAGGCGGCTACACCTTC. It encodes CASLGGRGAGGYTF.

This clone was observed a single time. This specimen includes other DNA sequences encoding the same CDR3. This rearrangement joins TRBV5-1 to TRBJ2-7; the D is unclear. CDR1 is SGHRS, CDR2 YFSETQ, per germline. This CDR3 is 12 amino acids long. Trimming pared 4 bases from V and 0 bases from J, leaving 5 bases between. Here the CDR3 DNA reads TGCGCCAGCAGCCCAGACTCCTACGAGCAGTACTTC. Translation gives CASSPDSYEQYF.

The chain links TRBV7-8 to TRBJ1-1, with D possibly matching TRBD1 (6 bases). The V gene's germline CDR1 is SGHVS and CDR2 FQNEAQ. CDR3 size: 18 residues. V lost 2 bases to trimming and J lost 1 base, with 20 bases between them. The CDR3: CASSLKRDKRSRNTEAFF. In DNA, the CDR3 is TGTGCCAGCAGCTTAAAGCGGGACAAACGTTCTAGGAACACTGAAGCTTTCTTT.